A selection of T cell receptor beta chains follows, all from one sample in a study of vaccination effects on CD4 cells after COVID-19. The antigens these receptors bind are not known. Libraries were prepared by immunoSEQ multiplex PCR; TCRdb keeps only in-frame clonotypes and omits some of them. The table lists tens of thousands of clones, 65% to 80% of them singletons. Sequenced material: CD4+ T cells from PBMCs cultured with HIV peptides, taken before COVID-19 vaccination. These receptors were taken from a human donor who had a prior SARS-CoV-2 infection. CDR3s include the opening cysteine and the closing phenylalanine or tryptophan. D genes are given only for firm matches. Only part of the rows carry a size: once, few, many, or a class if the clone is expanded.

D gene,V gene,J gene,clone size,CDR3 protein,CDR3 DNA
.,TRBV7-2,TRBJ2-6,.,CASSAASGANVLTF,TGTGCCAGCAGCGCGGCCTCTGGGGCCAACGTCCTGACTTTC
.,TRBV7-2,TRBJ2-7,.,CASSLIDEQYF,TGTGCCAGCAGCTTAATAGACGAGCAGTACTTC
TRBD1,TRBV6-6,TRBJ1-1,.,CASSSDRGMTEAFF,TGTGCCAGCAGTTCCGACAGGGGGATGACTGAAGCTTTCTTT
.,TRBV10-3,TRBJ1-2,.,CAISGGRTPDYGYTF,TGTGCCATCAGTGGAGGACGTACCCCCGACTATGGCTACACCTTC
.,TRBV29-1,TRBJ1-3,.,CSVKVGGNTIYF,TGCAGCGTAAAGGTGGGGGGGAACACCATATATTTT
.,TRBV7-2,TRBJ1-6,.,CASSFGGPVSYNSPLHF,TGTGCCAGCAGCTTTGGGGGCCCTGTCTCCTATAATTCACCCCTCCACTTT
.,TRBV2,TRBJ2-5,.,CASSDGGAGQETQYF,TGTGCCAGCAGTGACGGAGGGGCAGGCCAAGAGACCCAGTACTTC
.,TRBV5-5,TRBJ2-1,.,CASSDLYNEQFF,TGTGCCAGCAGCGATTTATACAATGAGCAGTTCTTC
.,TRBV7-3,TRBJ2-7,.,CASSLTSTAEQYF,TGTGCCAGCAGCTTAACGTCAACAGCCGAGCAGTACTTC
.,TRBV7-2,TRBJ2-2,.,CASSSKRITGELFF,TGTGCCAGCAGCTCTAAGCGGATAACCGGGGAGCTGTTTTTT
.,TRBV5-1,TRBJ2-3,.,CASSSGVTDTQYF,TGCGCCAGCAGCTCGGGGGTCACAGATACGCAGTATTTT
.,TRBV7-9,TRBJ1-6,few,CASSSWDTNNSPLHF,TGTGCCAGCAGCTCGTGGGACACCAATAATTCACCCCTCCACTTT
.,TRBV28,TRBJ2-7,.,CASSPRTGWEQYF,TGTGCCAGCAGTCCCAGGACGGGTTGGGAGCAGTACTTC
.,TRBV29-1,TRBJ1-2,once,CTSELYSNYGYTF,TGCACCTCTGAGCTATATTCTAACTATGGCTACACCTTC
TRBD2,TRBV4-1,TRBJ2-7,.,CASSPRTLAGVSYEQYF,TGCGCCAGCAGCCCGAGGACTCTAGCGGGAGTCTCCTACGAGCAGTACTTC
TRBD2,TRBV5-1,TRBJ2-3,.,CASSRGLADTTDTQYF,TGCGCCAGCAGCCGTGGACTAGCGGATACCACAGATACGCAGTATTTT
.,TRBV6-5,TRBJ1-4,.,CASETGPREKLFF,TGTGCCAGCGAAACAGGGCCTCGCGAAAAACTGTTTTTT
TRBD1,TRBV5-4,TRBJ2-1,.,CASSLERDRGGEQFF,TGTGCCAGCAGCTTGGAACGGGACAGGGGAGGTGAGCAGTTCTTC
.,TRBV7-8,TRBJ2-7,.,CASSLRETVRAYEQYF,TGTGCCAGCAGCCTAAGAGAGACCGTCAGAGCTTACGAGCAGTACTTC
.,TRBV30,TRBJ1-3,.,CAWERGGAGNTIYF,TGTGCCTGGGAGAGGGGAGGTGCTGGAAACACCATATATTTT
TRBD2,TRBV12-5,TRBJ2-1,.,CASGYGALLAPQGNEQFF,TGTGCTAGTGGTTATGGGGCATTACTAGCGCCCCAGGGCAATGAGCAGTTCTTC
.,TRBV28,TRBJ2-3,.,CASKTGQLQYF,TGTGCCAGCAAAACGGGACAACTGCAGTATTTT
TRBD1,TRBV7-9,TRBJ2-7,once,CASSLGTGIYEQYF,TGTGCCAGCAGCTTAGGGACAGGGATCTACGAGCAGTACTTC
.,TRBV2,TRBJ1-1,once,CASSGARTGAFF,TGTGCCAGCAGTGGGGCAAGGACGGGAGCTTTCTTT
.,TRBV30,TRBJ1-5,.,CAMGLAGNQPQHF,TGTGCTATGGGTCTGGCAGGGAATCAGCCCCAGCATTTT
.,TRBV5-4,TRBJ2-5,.,CASSFGGGPLETQYF,TGTGCCAGCAGCTTTGGGGGGGGGCCTTTAGAGACCCAGTACTTC
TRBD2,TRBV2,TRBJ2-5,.,CASSEARGGGEKETQYF,TGTGCCAGCAGTGAAGCACGGGGCGGGGGAGAAAAAGAGACCCAGTACTTC
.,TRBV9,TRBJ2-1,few,CASSVAGDPYNEQFF,TGTGCCAGCAGCGTAGCCGGGGACCCCTACAATGAGCAGTTCTTC